Below are 2 T cell receptor beta chains sequenced from a single sample in a study of cytomegalovirus exposure and HLA in healthy donors. PCR amplification relied on 60 Vbeta primers (plus 13 Jbeta primers). Assay used: immunoSEQ multiplex PCR; TCRdb lists only in-frame clones, some missing. The table records over 100,000 clones, 77% of them present only once. The sample taken for sequencing was PBMCs. These TCRs come from a woman aged 40 to 55 in good health and CMV-seronegative.

The CDR3 loop is CASKTGATNEKLFF. The CDR3 DNA is TGTGCCAGCAAAACGGGGGCAACTAATGAAAAACTGTTTTTT. V is TRBV6-6 and J is TRBJ1-4, with D possibly matching TRBD1 (5 bases). The ends were cut back, 7 bases at V and 0 bases at J, with 9 bases in the middle. CDR1 and CDR2 (germline): MNHNY, SVGAGI (reference sequence). CDR3 length: 14 residues.

The V and J genes are TRBV7-9 and TRBJ1-5; D perhaps matches TRBD1 (6 bases). Germline CDR1 reads SEHNR; CDR2 reads FQNEAQ (reference sequence). V lost 5 bases, J lost 7 bases, and 15 bases lay in between. CDR3 length equals 14 residues. CDR3 sequence: CASSLRDTDQPQHF. Written as DNA, the CDR3 is TGTGCCAGCAGCCTCCGGGACACAGACCAGCCCCAGCATTTT.